Sequencing of this T cell receptor (beta chain) was carried out in a study of shared T cell receptors in the human thymus. Here immunoSEQ multiplex PCR was the method, and the copy in TCRdb shows in-frame clones only, minus some. The profile shows hundreds of thousands of clones, roughly 90% of them singletons. This clone was observed a handful of times. These data were also reused for a study on human thymus T cells.

The sample consisted of thymocytes. The TCR sequence derives from a boy in the first two years of life with a congenital heart defect.

The CDR3 spells CASSQGGGQGQETQYF. The CDR3, as DNA: TGCGCCAGCAGCCAAGGAGGAGGGCAGGGCCAAGAGACCCAGTACTTC. The rearrangement joins TRBV4-3 to TRBJ2-5, with D maybe TRBD2 (6 bases). Germline V gene lookup returns CDR1 LGHNA and CDR2 YSLEER. V lost 1 base, J lost 1 base, and 13 bases lay in between. This CDR3 comprises 16 residues.